The next 12 T cell receptor beta chains were all read from a single sample in a study of a mutant IDH1 vaccine in newly diagnosed glioma. Repertoires were generated with immunoSEQ multiplex PCR, while TCRdb's copy carries only in-frame clones and drops some. The sample consists of fewer than 60,000 clones, almost 65% of them appearing once. As to time point: week 47, end of study. Doses consisted of 300 ug of mutant IDH1 20-mer peptide each, paired with topical imiquimod. These receptors are not linked to any known antigen. The sample was peripheral blood mononuclear cells (PBMCs), taken from a glioma patient whose treatment included an IDH1 peptide vaccine. Every receptor here comes from a middle-aged man with glioma. Some clones in this sample may be carry-over from other donors' samples.

The genes are TRBV18 and TRBJ1-1; a possible D gene is TRBD1 (5 bases). Germline loops: CDR1 KGHSH, CDR2 LQKENI. The CDR3 covers 14 residues. V lost 0 bases and J lost 2, with 7 bases in between. The DNA of the CDR3 is TGTGCCAGCTCACCACCCGGGGACAACACTGAAGCTTTCTTT. It translates to CASSPPGDNTEAFF.

The J gene is TRBJ2-6, the V gene TRBV18; D ambiguous. The CDR3 totals 16 residues. V dropped 3 bases and J dropped 1 base, with 10 bases sitting between them. The germline CDR1 and CDR2 sequences are KGHSH and LQKENI. The CDR3 protein is CASSPLDGSGANVLTF. The CDR3 DNA sequence: TGTGCCAGCTCACCCCTGGACGGATCTGGGGCCAACGTCCTGACTTTC.

This clone appeared a single time. V is TRBV27 and J is TRBJ2-7; no firm D call. With 5 bases removed from V and 3 bases from J, the gap between germline ends came to 11 bases. The CDR3 contains 13 residues. Germline CDR1 reads MNHEY; CDR2 reads SMNVEV (reference sequence). CDR3 bases: TGTGCCAGCAGTCTCGGTGCGGTCTACGAGCAGTACTTC. This gives the protein CASSLGAVYEQYF.

V and J are TRBV7-9 and TRBJ2-5, with TRBD1 identical over 8 bases. V gave up 3 bases and J gave up 5 bases; unmatched junction bases: 5. Per germline, CDR1 SEHNR and CDR2 FQNEAQ (reference sequence). This CDR3 region has 14 residues. The CDR3 reads CASSFSGGKETQYF. CDR3 coding DNA: TGTGCCAGCAGCTTTTCAGGGGGCAAGGAGACCCAGTACTTC.

The chain has TRBV29-1 and TRBJ2-3; 12 positions agree with TRBD2. The CDR3 spans 14 residues. V was clipped by 6 bases and J by 5 bases; unmatched bases: 6. The germline CDR1 and CDR2 sequences are SQVTM and ANQGSEA. The CDR3 reads CSVQTSGRLDTQYF. As DNA, the CDR3 is TGCAGCGTCCAGACTAGCGGGAGACTAGATACGCAGTATTTT.

A note on this clone: The same CDR3 arises from other DNA sequences in this sample as well. This chain joins TRBV19 and TRBJ2-5; 7 bases map to TRBD2. Germline-derived CDR1 and CDR2 are LNHDA and SQIVND (reference sequence). This CDR3 has 14 residues. Unmatched junction bases numbered 6, after V lost 4 bases and J lost 4 bases. For the CDR3, the DNA is TGTGCCAGTAGTAGGACCAGCGGGGTAGAGACCCAGTACTTC. Translation gives CASSRTSGVETQYF.

V usage is TRBV6-5 and J usage is TRBJ1-1; D gene uncertain. The CDR3 runs 15 residues. V lost 7 bases, J lost 2 bases, and 17 bases lay in between. Germline V gene lookup returns CDR1 MNHEY and CDR2 SVGAGI. The CDR3 protein is CASIGTGEGNTEAFF. The CDR3 nucleotides are TGTGCCAGCATAGGTACCGGTGAGGGTAACACTGAAGCTTTCTTT.

This rearrangement joins TRBV5-1 to TRBJ1-2; D may be TRBD1 (6 bases). CDR1 and CDR2 (germline): SGHRS, YFSETQ. Trimming removed 6 bases from V and 3 bases from J, with 15 bases in between. The CDR3 has 14 residues. CDR3 sequence (DNA): TGCGCCAGCACCCTGGAGGGGGGCGACTATGGCTACACCTTC. Protein product: CASTLEGGDYGYTF. Using reference TRBV5-1 and TRBJ1-2 for the parts outside the CDR3, the full variable domain is KAGVTQTPRYLIKTRGQQVTLSCSPISGHRSVSWYQQTPGQGLQFLFEYFSETQRNKGNFPGRFSGRQFSNSRSEMNVSTLELGDSALYLCASTLEGGDYGYTFGSGTRLTVV.

This clone was seen a handful of times. The genes are TRBV11-1 and TRBJ2-7; D possibly matches TRBD1 or TRBD2 (5 bases each). Germline assignment: CDR1 SGHAT and CDR2 FQDESV (reference sequence). V was shortened by 4 bases and J by 1 base, with 14 bases between the two germline ends. The CDR3 length is 15 residues. CDR3 coding DNA: TGTGCCAGCAGCTCAACCGGGACCAAGTCCTACGAGCAGTACTTC. This gives the protein CASSSTGTKSYEQYF.

The chain is built from TRBV2 and TRBJ1-4; no definite D call. The V end was cut by 6 bases, the J end by 5 bases, with 7 bases between. The CDR3 totals 12 residues. Germline values: CDR1 SNHLY, CDR2 FYNNEI. CDR3 nucleotides: TGTGCCAGCAGGTCGATAAATGAAAAACTGTTTTTT. Translated: CASRSINEKLFF.

This sequence joins TRBV5-6 and TRBJ1-2, with 8 nucleotides matching TRBD1. The CDR3 runs to 12 residues. Germline CDR1 SGHDT, CDR2 YYEEEE. Losses at the gene ends were 6 bases for V and 13 bases for J; bases not matched to a gene: 11. The CDR3 DNA reads TGTGCCAGCACCCGGACAGGGAGGGATGGCACCTTC. Its translation is CASTRTGRDGTF.

The rearrangement joins TRBV5-4 to TRBJ2-7; 10 nucleotides agree with TRBD1. Germline lookup yields CDR1 SGHNT and CDR2 YYREEE (reference sequence). After removal of 4 bases from V and 2 bases from J, the junction contained 3 bases not matched to a gene. CDR3 length: 14 residues. CDR3 protein: CASSAGQGAYEQYF. The CDR3 DNA reads TGTGCCAGCAGCGCTGGACAGGGGGCCTACGAGCAGTACTTC. The full variable domain, its missing parts supplied by reference TRBV5-4 and TRBJ2-7, is ETGVTQSPTHLIKTRGQQVTLRCSSQSGHNTVSWYQQALGQGPQFIFQYYREEENGRGNFPPRFSGLQFPNYSSELNVNALELDDSALYLCASSAGQGAYEQYFGPGTRLTVT.